These T cell receptor beta chains were read from a single sample in a study. TCRdb ran MiXCR on the 5' RACE reads and lists one entry per CDR3 protein. Of about 43,000 distinct CDR3 sequences listed, 25% to 30% are singletons. Sequencing was performed on memory CD4+ T cells sorted from a lymph node. The receptors stem from a female donor with breast cancer. The CDR3 runs from the conserved cysteine through the conserved F or W. A D gene is named only where the DNA matches it firmly. Expanded clones are given a class, and other clones once, few, many or no size at all.

j_call clone_size d_call v_call cdr3_aa cdr3_nt
TRBJ1-5 . TRBD1 TRBV20-1 CSALRAGGSNQPQHF TGCAGTGCTTTGAGGGCAGGGGGTAGCAATCAGCCCCAGCATTTT
TRBJ2-5 . TRBD1 TRBV9 CASSVGGTGAKETQYF TGTGCCAGCAGCGTAGGAGGGACAGGGGCTAAAGAGACCCAGTACTTC
TRBJ1-1 few . TRBV6-5 CASRSGAGEAFF TGTGCCAGCAGGTCAGGGGCAGGTGAAGCTTTCTTT
TRBJ2-1 . . TRBV28 CASSSTTRDPNREQFF TGTGCCAGCAGTTCAACGACTAGGGACCCTAATCGTGAGCAGTTCTTC
TRBJ2-5 . . TRBV5-1 CASSLSRSIQKKTQYF TGCGCCAGCAGCTTGTCGCGTTCGATTCAGAAAAAGACCCAGTACTTC
TRBJ2-2 few . TRBV20-1 CSARAEGGELFF TGCAGTGCTAGAGCAGAAGGGGGGGAGCTGTTTTTT
TRBJ2-7 . . TRBV6-5 CASRDGLHYEQYF TGTGCCAGCAGAGACGGGCTCCACTACGAGCAGTACTTC
TRBJ2-1 . . TRBV6-1 CASSEGGVNEQFF TGTGCCAGCAGTGAAGGGGGGGTGAATGAGCAGTTCTTC
TRBJ2-1 . . TRBV2 CASSEDRAGIYNEQFF TGTGCCAGCAGTGAAGACCGAGCGGGTATCTACAATGAGCAGTTCTTC
TRBJ2-3 . TRBD2 TRBV6-1 CASTLAPGGGSDTQYF TGTGCCAGCACCTTAGCCCCAGGCGGGGGTTCAGATACGCAGTATTTT
TRBJ2-1 . . TRBV5-1 CASSLRSARESEQFF TGCGCCAGCAGCTTACGCAGCGCCAGGGAGTCTGAGCAGTTCTTC
TRBJ2-5 few . TRBV6-6 CASSFDTVQETQYF TGTGCCAGCAGTTTTGACACCGTACAAGAGACCCAGTACTTC
TRBJ1-1 many . TRBV6-5 CASSYSRGSEAFF TGTGCCAGCAGTTACTCAAGGGGGTCTGAAGCTTTCTTT
TRBJ1-3 . . TRBV4-1 CASSLQGYSGNTIYF TGCGCCAGCAGCCTGCAGGGGTACTCTGGAAACACCATATATTTT